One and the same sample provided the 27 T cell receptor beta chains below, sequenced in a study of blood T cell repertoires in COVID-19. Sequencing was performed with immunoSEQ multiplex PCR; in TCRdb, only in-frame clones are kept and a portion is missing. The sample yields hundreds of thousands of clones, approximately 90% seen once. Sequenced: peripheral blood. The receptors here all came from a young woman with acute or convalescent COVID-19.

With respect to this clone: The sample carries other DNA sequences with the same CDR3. CDR3 in DNA: TGTGCCAGCAGCCTGTCAGGAGGGGCCGGGGATACGCAGTATTTT. Residues: CASSLSGGAGDTQYF. The V and J genes are TRBV5-4 and TRBJ2-3; a possible D gene is TRBD2 (6 bases). Germline V gene sequence: CDR1 SGHNT, CDR2 YYREEE (reference sequence). The CDR3 runs to 15 residues. The V end was cut by 4 bases, the J end by 6 bases, with 18 bases between.

The CDR3: CASSEWRPTGEQYF. Here the CDR3 DNA reads TGTGCCAGCAGTGAATGGAGACCTACTGGCGAGCAGTACTTC. V is TRBV2 and J is TRBJ2-7; no clear D. The CDR3 is 14 residues long. V shed 2 bases and J shed 6 bases, with 14 bases lying between them. Per the germline V gene, CDR1 is SNHLY and CDR2 is FYNNEI.

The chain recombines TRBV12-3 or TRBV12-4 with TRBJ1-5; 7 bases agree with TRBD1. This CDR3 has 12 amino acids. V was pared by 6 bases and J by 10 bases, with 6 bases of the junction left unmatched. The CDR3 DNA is TGTGCCAGCAGAACAGACAGGGCTCCCCAGCATTTT. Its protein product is CASRTDRAPQHF.

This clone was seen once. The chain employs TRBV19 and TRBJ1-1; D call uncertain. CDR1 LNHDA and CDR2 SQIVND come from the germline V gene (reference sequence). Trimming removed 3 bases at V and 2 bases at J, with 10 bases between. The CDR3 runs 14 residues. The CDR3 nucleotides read TGTGCCAGTAGTATGGGCAGAGTTAACACTGAAGCTTTCTTT. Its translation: CASSMGRVNTEAFF. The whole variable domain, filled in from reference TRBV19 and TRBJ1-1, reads DGGITQSPKYLFRKEGQNVTLSCEQNLNHDAMYWYRQDPGQGLRLIYYSQIVNDFQKGDIAEGYSVSREKKESFPLTVTSAQKNPTAFYLCASSMGRVNTEAFFGQGTRLTVV.

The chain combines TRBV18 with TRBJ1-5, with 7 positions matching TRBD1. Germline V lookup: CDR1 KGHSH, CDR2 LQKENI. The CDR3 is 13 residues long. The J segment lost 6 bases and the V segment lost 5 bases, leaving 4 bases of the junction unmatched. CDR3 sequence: CASSDDRVQPQHF. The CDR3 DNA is TGTGCCAGCTCAGACGACAGGGTTCAGCCCCAGCATTTT.

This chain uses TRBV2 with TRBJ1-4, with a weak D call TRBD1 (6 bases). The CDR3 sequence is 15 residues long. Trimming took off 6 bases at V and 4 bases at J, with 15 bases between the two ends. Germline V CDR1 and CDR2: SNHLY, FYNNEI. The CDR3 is CASSDRTAVNEKLFF. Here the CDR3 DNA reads TGTGCCAGCAGCGACAGGACAGCAGTTAATGAAAAACTGTTTTTT. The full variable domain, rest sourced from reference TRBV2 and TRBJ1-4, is EPEVTQTPSHQVTQMGQEVILRCVPISNHLYFYWYRQILGQKVEFLVSFYNNEISEKSEIFDDQFSVERPDGSNFTLKIRSTKLEDSAMYFCASSDRTAVNEKLFFGSGTQLSVL.

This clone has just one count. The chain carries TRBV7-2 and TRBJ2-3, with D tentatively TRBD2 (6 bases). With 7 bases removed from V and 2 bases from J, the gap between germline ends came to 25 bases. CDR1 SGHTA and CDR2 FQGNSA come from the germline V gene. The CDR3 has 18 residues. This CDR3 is CASNFPYSGGDFTDTQYF. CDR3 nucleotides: TGTGCCAGCAACTTTCCCTATAGCGGCGGGGACTTCACAGATACGCAGTATTTT.

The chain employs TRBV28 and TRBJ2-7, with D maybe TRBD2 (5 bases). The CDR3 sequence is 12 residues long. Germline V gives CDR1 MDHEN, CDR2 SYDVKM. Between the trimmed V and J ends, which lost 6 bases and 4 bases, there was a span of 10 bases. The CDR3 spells CASRHGVYEQYF. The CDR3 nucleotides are TGTGCCAGCAGACACGGGGTTTACGAGCAGTACTTC.

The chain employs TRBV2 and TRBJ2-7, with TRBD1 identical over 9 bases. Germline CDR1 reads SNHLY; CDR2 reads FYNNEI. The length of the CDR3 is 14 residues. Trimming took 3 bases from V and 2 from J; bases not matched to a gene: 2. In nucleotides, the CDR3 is TGTGCCAGCAGTGAGGGACAGGGAACCTACGAGCAGTACTTC. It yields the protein CASSEGQGTYEQYF. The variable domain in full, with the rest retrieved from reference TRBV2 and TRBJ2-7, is EPEVTQTPSHQVTQMGQEVILRCVPISNHLYFYWYRQILGQKVEFLVSFYNNEISEKSEIFDDQFSVERPDGSNFTLKIRSTKLEDSAMYFCASSEGQGTYEQYFGPGTRLTVT.

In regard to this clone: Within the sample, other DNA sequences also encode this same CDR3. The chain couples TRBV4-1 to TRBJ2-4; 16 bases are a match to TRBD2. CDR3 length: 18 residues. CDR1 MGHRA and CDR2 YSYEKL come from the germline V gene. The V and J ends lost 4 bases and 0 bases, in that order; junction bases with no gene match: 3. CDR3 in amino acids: CASSPGLAGGLAKNIQYF. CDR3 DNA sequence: TGCGCCAGCAGCCCGGGACTAGCGGGGGGGCTAGCCAAAAACATTCAGTACTTC.

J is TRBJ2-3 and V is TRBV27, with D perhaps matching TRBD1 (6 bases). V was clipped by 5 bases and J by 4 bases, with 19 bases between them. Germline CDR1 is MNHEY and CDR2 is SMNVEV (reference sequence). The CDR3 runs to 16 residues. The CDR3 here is CASSGQFRGGADTQYF. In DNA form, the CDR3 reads TGTGCCAGCAGTGGCCAGTTTCGAGGGGGAGCAGATACGCAGTATTTT.

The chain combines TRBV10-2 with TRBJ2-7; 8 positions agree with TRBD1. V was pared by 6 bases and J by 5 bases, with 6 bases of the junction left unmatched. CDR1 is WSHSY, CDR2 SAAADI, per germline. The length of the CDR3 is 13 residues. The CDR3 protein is CASSPDRVNEQYF. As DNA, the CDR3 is TGCGCCAGCAGCCCGGACAGGGTGAACGAGCAGTACTTC.

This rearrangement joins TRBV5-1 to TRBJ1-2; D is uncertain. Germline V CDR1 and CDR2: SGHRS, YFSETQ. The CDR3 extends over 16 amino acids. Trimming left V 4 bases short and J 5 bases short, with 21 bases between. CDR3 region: CASSPGEGQVAYGYTF. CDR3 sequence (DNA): TGCGCCAGCAGCCCGGGAGAGGGCCAAGTCGCTTATGGCTACACCTTC.

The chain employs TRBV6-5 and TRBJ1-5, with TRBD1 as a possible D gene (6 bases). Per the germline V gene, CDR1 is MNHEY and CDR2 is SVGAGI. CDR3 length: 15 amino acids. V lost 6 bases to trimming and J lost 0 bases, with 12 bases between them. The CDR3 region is CASSLNRASNQPQHF. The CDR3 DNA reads TGTGCCAGCAGCTTAAACAGGGCTAGCAATCAGCCCCAGCATTTT.

CDR3 nucleotide sequence: TGTGCCAGCAGCTCCACGACAGAAAACACCGGGGAGCTGTTTTTT. This gives the protein CASSSTTENTGELFF. The chain joins TRBV7-9 to TRBJ2-2; D may be TRBD1 (5 bases). Germline V gives CDR1 SEHNR, CDR2 FQNEAQ (reference sequence). The CDR3 is 15 amino acids. V was cut by 4 bases and J by 2 bases, with 11 bases left in between.

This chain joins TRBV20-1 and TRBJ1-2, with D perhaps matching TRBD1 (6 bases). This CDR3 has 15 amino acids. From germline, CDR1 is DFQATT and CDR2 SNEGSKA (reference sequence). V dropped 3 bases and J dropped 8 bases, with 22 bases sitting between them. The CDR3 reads CSASQIQTGTRGYTF. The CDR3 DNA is TGCAGTGCTAGTCAGATTCAAACAGGGACGCGAGGCTACACCTTC.

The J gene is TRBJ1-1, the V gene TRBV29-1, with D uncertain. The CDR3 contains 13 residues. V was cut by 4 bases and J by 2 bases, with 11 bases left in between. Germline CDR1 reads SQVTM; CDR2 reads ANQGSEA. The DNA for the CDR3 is TGCAGCGTTGTTGGTCTCTATAACACTGAAGCTTTCTTT. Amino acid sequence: CSVVGLYNTEAFF.

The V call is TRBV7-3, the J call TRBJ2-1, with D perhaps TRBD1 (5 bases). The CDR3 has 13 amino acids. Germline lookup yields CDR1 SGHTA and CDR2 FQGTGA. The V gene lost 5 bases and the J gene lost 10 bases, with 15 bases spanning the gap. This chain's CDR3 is CASSDAGYGEQFF. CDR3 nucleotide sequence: TGTGCCAGCAGCGACGCAGGGTATGGGGAGCAGTTCTTC.

This CDR3 reads CASSVLAGNYEKLFF. CDR3 nucleotide sequence: TGTGCCAGCAGTGTGTTGGCAGGAAACTATGAAAAACTGTTTTTT. V usage is TRBV2 and J usage is TRBJ1-4; D unclear. Germline lookup yields CDR1 SNHLY and CDR2 FYNNEI. The CDR3 runs to 15 residues. Trimming removed 4 bases from V and 6 bases from J, with 15 bases in between.

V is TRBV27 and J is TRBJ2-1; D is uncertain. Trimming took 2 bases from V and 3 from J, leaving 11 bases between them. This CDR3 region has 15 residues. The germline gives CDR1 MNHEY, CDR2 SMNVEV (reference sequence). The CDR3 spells CASSLAQSDYNEQFF. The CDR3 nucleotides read TGTGCCAGCAGTTTAGCCCAAAGCGACTACAATGAGCAGTTCTTC.

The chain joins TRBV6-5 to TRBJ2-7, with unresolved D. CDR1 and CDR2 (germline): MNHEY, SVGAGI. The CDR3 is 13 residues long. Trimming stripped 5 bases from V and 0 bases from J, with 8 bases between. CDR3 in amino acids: CASSPPRSYEQYF. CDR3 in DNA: TGTGCCAGCAGTCCCCCCCGCTCCTACGAGCAGTACTTC.

In DNA, the CDR3 is TGTGCCAGCAGTCCAGACAGGGACAATGAGCAGTTCTTC. Its protein is CASSPDRDNEQFF. The rearrangement links TRBV28 to TRBJ2-1; 7 positions match TRBD1. CDR1 MDHEN and CDR2 SYDVKM come from the germline V gene. With 5 bases clipped from V and 5 bases from J, the junction kept 3 bases outside the gene matches. CDR3 size: 13 residues.

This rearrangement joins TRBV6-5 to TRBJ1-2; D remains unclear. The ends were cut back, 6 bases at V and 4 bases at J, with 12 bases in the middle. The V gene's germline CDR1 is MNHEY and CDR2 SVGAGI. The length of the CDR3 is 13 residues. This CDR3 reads CASREATLYGYTF. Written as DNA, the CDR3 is TGTGCCAGCAGAGAGGCCACCCTCTATGGCTACACCTTC.

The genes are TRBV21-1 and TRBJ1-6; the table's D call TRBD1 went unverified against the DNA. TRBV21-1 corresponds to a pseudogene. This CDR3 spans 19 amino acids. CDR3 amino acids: CASSKGTPKGAYIVSPLHF. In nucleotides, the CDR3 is TGTGCCAGCAGCAAAGGAACTCCGAAGGGGGCGTATATAGTTTCACCCCTCCACTTT.

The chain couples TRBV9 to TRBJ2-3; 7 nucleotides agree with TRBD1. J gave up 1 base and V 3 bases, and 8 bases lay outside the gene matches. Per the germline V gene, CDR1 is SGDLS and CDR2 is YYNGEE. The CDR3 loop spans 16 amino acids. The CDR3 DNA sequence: TGTGCCAGCAGCGCCCCCCCGACAGGGCGCACAGATACGCAGTATTTT. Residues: CASSAPPTGRTDTQYF.

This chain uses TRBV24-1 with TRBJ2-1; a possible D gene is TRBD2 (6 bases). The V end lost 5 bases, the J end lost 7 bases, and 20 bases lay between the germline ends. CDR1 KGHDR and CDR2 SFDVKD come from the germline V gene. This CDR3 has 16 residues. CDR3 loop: CATSGPTTTGVNEQFF. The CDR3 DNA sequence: TGTGCCACCAGTGGTCCGACTACCACGGGGGTTAATGAGCAGTTCTTC.

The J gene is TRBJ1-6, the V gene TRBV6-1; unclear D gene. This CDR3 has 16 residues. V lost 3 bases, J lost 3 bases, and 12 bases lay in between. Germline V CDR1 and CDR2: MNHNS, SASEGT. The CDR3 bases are TGTGCCAGCAGTGAGGCAGGATTGGGCTATAATTCACCCCTCCACTTT. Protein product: CASSEAGLGYNSPLHF.